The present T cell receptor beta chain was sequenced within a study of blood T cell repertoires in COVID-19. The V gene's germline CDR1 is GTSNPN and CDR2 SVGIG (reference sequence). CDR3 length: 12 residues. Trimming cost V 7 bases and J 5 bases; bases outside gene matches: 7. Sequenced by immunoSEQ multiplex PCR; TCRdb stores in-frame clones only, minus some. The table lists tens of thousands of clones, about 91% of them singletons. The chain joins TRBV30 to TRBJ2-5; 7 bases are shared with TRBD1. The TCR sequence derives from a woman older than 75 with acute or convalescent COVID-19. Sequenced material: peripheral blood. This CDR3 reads CALRGQTETQYF. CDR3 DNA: TGTGCCTTACGGGGACAGACGGAGACCCAGTACTTC.